Here is one TCR beta chain with its context. The antigen is not known. The entry originates in a study of radiotherapy plus CTLA-4 blockade in lung cancer. About the research overall: Under 20% of patients responded objectively, and about 30% achieved disease control. Findings and caveats of the study: Once radiotherapy plus ipilimumab had been given, TCR clones derived from tumor expanded in blood. The best prediction of response reportedly came from early blood T cell clone dynamics, with interferon-beta.

J lost 7 bases, V lost 7 bases, and 14 bases had no gene match. The germline CDR1 and CDR2 sequences are MGHRA and YSYEKL. The CDR3 covers 16 residues. The protocol was immunoSEQ multiplex PCR, while the TCRdb copy is restricted to in-frame clones and leaves out a portion. This table holds roughly 90,000 clones, about two thirds found once. The V and J genes are TRBV4-1 and TRBJ1-4, with TRBD1 matching over 8 bases. The sequence was obtained from a human donor with non-small cell lung cancer that progressed on radiotherapy plus ipilimumab. Sequenced here: peripheral blood, sampled from a patient treated with radiotherapy plus ipilimumab. The chain's CDR3 is CASNQAGTGGFEKLFF. CDR3 DNA: TGCGCCAGCAACCAGGCGGGGACAGGAGGTTTTGAAAAACTGTTTTTT.